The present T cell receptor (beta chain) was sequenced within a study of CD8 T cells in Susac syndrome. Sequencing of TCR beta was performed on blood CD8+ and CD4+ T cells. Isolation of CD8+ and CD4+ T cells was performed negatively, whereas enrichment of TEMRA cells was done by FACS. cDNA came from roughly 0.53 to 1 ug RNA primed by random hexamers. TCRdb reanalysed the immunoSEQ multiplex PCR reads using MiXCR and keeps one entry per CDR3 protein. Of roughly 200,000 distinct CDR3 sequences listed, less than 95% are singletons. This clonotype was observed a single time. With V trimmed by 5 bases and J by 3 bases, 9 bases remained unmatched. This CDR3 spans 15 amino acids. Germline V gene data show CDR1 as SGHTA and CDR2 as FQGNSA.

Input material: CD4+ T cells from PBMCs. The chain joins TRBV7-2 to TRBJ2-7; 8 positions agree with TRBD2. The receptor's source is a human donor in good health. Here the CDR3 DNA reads TGTGCCAGCAGCCCCCAACGGGGGGGCGGCTACGAGCAGTACTTC. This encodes CASSPQRGGGYEQYF.